The rows below give T cell receptor beta chains drawn from one sample of a study of T cells in localized non-small cell lung cancer. Profiling relied on immunoSEQ multiplex PCR, and the TCRdb table lists in-frame clones only, not all of them. The sample holds more than 20,000 clones, 65% to 90% seen once. The specimen comprised peripheral blood, sampled before any cancer treatment. These receptors were taken from a female donor at least 60 years old with stage I lung adenocarcinoma. Each CDR3 is given with its conserved first and last residue. The D gene is left open where the match is weak. Clone size is given for some rows only: seen once, a few or many times, or a class if the clone is expanded.

J gene	clone size	V gene	D gene	CDR3 protein	CDR3 DNA
TRBJ2-1	medium-sized	TRBV5-1	TRBD2	CASSLGPSGDNEQFF	TGCGCCAGCAGCTTGGGGCCTAGCGGTGACAATGAGCAGTTCTTC
TRBJ2-1	NA	TRBV11-2	NA	CASSLEWATNHNEQFF	TGTGCCAGCAGCTTAGAATGGGCTACAAATCACAATGAGCAGTTCTTC
TRBJ2-5	NA	TRBV30	TRBD1	CAWRDRGYKETQYF	TGTGCCTGGAGAGACAGGGGTTACAAAGAGACCCAGTACTTC
TRBJ2-2	once	TRBV19	TRBD1	CASSIGGGVNTGELFF	TGTGCCAGTAGTATAGGAGGGGGCGTGAACACCGGGGAGCTGTTTTTT
TRBJ2-1	once	TRBV2	NA	CASSTDLYNEQFF	TGTGCCAGCAGTACGGACCTCTACAATGAGCAGTTCTTC
TRBJ1-1	NA	TRBV7-2	TRBD1	CASTTGGTGPFWAEAFF	TGTGCCAGCACCACAGGAGGGACAGGCCCTTTTTGGGCTGAAGCTTTCTTT
TRBJ2-3	NA	TRBV12-5	TRBD1	CASGLPPDRVKYF	TGTGCTAGTGGTTTGCCCCCGGACAGGGTCAAGTATTTT
TRBJ1-2	NA	TRBV7-9	TRBD1	CASSYTGGNYGYTF	TGTGCCAGCAGCTACACAGGGGGCAACTATGGCTACACCTTC
TRBJ2-1	NA	TRBV5-1	TRBD1	CASGLERGHEQFF	TGCGCCAGCGGCTTGGAGAGGGGGCATGAGCAGTTCTTC
TRBJ2-2	once	TRBV18	NA	CASSPGVGDGELFF	TGTGCCAGCTCACCCGGCGTAGGGGACGGGGAGCTGTTTTTT
TRBJ2-4	NA	TRBV11-2	NA	CASSLNTPEDIQYF	TGTGCCAGCAGCTTAAACACACCGGAGGACATTCAGTACTTC
TRBJ1-4	NA	TRBV5-1	NA	CASSLAGRVREKLFF	TGCGCCAGCAGCTTGGCCGGCAGGGTGAGGGAAAAACTGTTTTTT
TRBJ1-1	NA	TRBV7-8	TRBD1	CASSLRQGWAFF	TGTGCCAGCAGCCTACGACAGGGATGGGCTTTCTTT
TRBJ1-2	few	TRBV7-9	NA	CASSIDGGGYTF	TGTGCCAGCAGCATTGACGGGGGTGGCTACACCTTC
TRBJ2-7	NA	TRBV27	NA	CASSFPGAYEQYF	TGTGCCAGCAGCTTCCCGGGGGCATACGAGCAGTACTTC
TRBJ1-1	NA	TRBV7-2	NA	CASSTKHNTEAFF	TGTGCCAGCAGCACCAAACACAACACTGAAGCTTTCTTT
TRBJ1-4	NA	TRBV9	NA	CASSVGGDGEKLFF	TGTGCCAGCAGCGTAGGAGGGGACGGCGAAAAACTGTTTTTT
TRBJ2-2	NA	TRBV7-3	TRBD1	CASSLGQGANTGELFF	TGTGCCAGCAGCTTGGGACAGGGGGCGAACACCGGGGAGCTGTTTTTT
TRBJ1-2	NA	TRBV7-9	NA	CASSPVTPGDYGYTF	TGTGCCAGCAGCCCCGTAACCCCAGGAGACTATGGCTACACCTTC
TRBJ1-4	NA	TRBV7-9	TRBD1	CASARDRGRVREKLFF	TGTGCCAGCGCCCGGGACAGGGGGCGAGTAAGGGAAAAACTGTTTTTT
TRBJ2-1	NA	TRBV4-1	NA	CASSFRDTRGNEQFF	TGCGCCAGCAGCTTCCGGGACACCCGGGGCAATGAGCAGTTCTTC
TRBJ1-6	NA	TRBV7-9	NA	CASQLAEGNSPLHF	TGTGCCAGCCAACTTGCAGAGGGCAATTCACCCCTCCACTTT
TRBJ1-2	NA	TRBV10-3	TRBD1	CAISDRTGWWYGYTF	TGTGCCATCAGTGATAGGACAGGGTGGTGGTATGGCTACACCTTC
TRBJ2-7	once	TRBV28	TRBD1	CASSSQGMGWNEQYF	TGTGCCAGCAGCTCACAGGGGATGGGGTGGAACGAGCAGTACTTC
TRBJ2-7	NA	TRBV11-2	TRBD1	CASSLYPGTGYEQYF	TGTGCCAGCAGCCTTTATCCCGGGACAGGGTACGAGCAGTACTTC
TRBJ2-7	NA	TRBV5-1	TRBD1	CASSPGTGVTEQYF	TGCGCCAGCAGCCCGGGGACAGGGGTTACCGAGCAGTACTTC
TRBJ1-5	NA	TRBV27	TRBD1	CASRVDGTGSQPQHF	TGTGCCAGCAGGGTAGACGGGACAGGGAGTCAGCCCCAGCATTTT
TRBJ2-1	NA	TRBV7-3	TRBD2	CASSFERGEQFF	TGTGCCAGCAGCTTTGAGCGGGGTGAGCAGTTCTTC
TRBJ2-7	NA	TRBV27	NA	CASSQGWNYEQYF	TGTGCCAGCAGCCAGGGGTGGAACTACGAGCAGTACTTC
TRBJ2-3	NA	TRBV5-1	NA	CASSSGDSTDTQYF	TGCGCCAGCAGCTCGGGGGACAGCACAGATACGCAGTATTTT
TRBJ1-1	NA	TRBV7-2	NA	CASSETWGYGTEAFF	TGTGCCAGCAGCGAAACATGGGGTTATGGTACTGAAGCTTTCTTT
TRBJ2-1	NA	TRBV5-6	NA	CASSPSPGPRHHNEQFF	TGTGCCAGCAGCCCATCCCCGGGCCCAAGACATCACAATGAGCAGTTCTTC
TRBJ1-6	NA	TRBV30	NA	CAWTRGNSPLHF	TGTGCCTGGACTCGGGGGAATTCACCCCTCCACTTT
TRBJ2-2	NA	TRBV9	NA	CASSVDRVHSTGELFF	TGTGCCAGCAGCGTAGACAGGGTCCATAGTACCGGGGAGCTGTTTTTT
TRBJ2-6	NA	TRBV6-1	NA	CATTRAGANVLTF	TGTGCCACCACCAGGGCTGGGGCCAACGTCCTGACTTTC
TRBJ1-2	NA	TRBV9	NA	CASTRQAPYGYTF	TGTGCCAGCACCAGACAGGCACCCTATGGCTACACCTTC
TRBJ2-7	once	TRBV10-3	TRBD2	CAISETSGSYEQYF	TGTGCCATCAGTGAGACTAGCGGGAGTTACGAGCAGTACTTC
TRBJ2-2	once	TRBV11-2	NA	CASSLGQGLRDGELFF	TGTGCCAGCAGCTTAGGGCAGGGGCTAAGAGACGGGGAGCTGTTTTTT
TRBJ2-7	NA	TRBV19	TRBD2	CASSSPGTSGRGQYF	TGTGCCAGTAGTAGCCCCGGGACTAGCGGGAGAGGGCAGTACTTC
TRBJ2-5	NA	TRBV9	TRBD1	CASSGQGETQYF	TGTGCCAGCAGCGGACAGGGGGAGACCCAGTACTTC
TRBJ2-7	few	TRBV15	NA	CATSRVPGEEQYF	TGTGCCACCAGCAGAGTCCCCGGGGAAGAGCAGTACTTC
TRBJ1-3	NA	TRBV7-9	NA	CASSTMGSGNTIYF	TGTGCCAGCAGCACAATGGGATCTGGAAACACCATATATTTT
TRBJ1-1	once	TRBV5-1	NA	CASSDRDTEAFF	TGCGCCAGCAGCGACCGGGACACTGAAGCTTTCTTT
TRBJ1-4	NA	TRBV9	TRBD1	CASSPRKGGTNEKLFF	TGTGCCAGCAGCCCCCGGAAAGGGGGCACTAATGAAAAACTGTTTTTT
TRBJ2-1	NA	TRBV15	NA	CATSRAPTEQFF	TGTGCCACCAGCAGAGCTCCAACTGAGCAGTTCTTC
TRBJ2-1	NA	TRBV19	TRBD1	CASNTGEKNEQFF	TGTGCCAGTAACACAGGGGAGAAGAATGAGCAGTTCTTC